These T cell receptor beta chains were read from a single sample in a study of T-cell reconstitution after alpha-beta-depleted transplantation in children. TCRdb fed the PCR reads into MiXCR, producing one record per CDR3 protein. The sample includes about 300,000 distinct CDR3 sequences, about a tenth of them seen just once. Specimen: PBMCs, collected before TCRalphabeta/CD19-depleted stem cell transplant. The receptors stem from a boy in the first two years of life with acute myeloid leukemia, due to receive a stem cell transplant. Both conserved end residues are part of each CDR3. The D gene is left open where the match is weak. The size entry is marked missing in some rows and otherwise reads once, few, many or a size class.

TRBV2,many,TRBD1,TRBJ1-1,CASPSGQPNTEAFF,TGTGCCAGCCCGTCGGGACAGCCGAACACTGAAGCTTTCTTT
TRBV12-3/TRBV12-4,many,NA,TRBJ1-1,CASSLPPIAEAFF,TGTGCCAGCAGTTTACCTCCTATTGCCGAAGCTTTCTTT
TRBV7-2,many,NA,TRBJ2-3,CASSLIGGPPTDTQYF,TGTGCCAGCAGCTTAATCGGGGGGCCTCCCACAGATACGCAGTATTTT
TRBV10-3,many,NA,TRBJ2-7,CAISEWGSSYEQYF,TGTGCCATCAGTGAGTGGGGGAGCTCCTACGAGCAGTACTTC
TRBV6-5,many,TRBD1,TRBJ2-6,CASSFSGTGSSGANVLTF,TGTGCCAGCAGTTTCTCCGGGACAGGCTCCTCTGGGGCCAACGTCCTGACTTTC
TRBV18,few,NA,TRBJ2-1,CASSPLLVSSYNEQFF,TGTGCCAGCTCACCCCTACTGGTAAGCTCCTACAATGAGCAGTTCTTC
TRBV7-2,NA,NA,TRBJ2-3,CASSLVKGVGTDTQYF,TGTGCCAGCAGCTTAGTGAAGGGGGTAGGCACAGATACGCAGTATTTT
TRBV11-2,NA,NA,TRBJ2-7,CASSLLRPSSYEQYF,TGTGCCAGCAGCTTATTGCGGCCAAGCTCCTACGAGCAGTACTTC
TRBV3-1,many,TRBD2,TRBJ2-7,CASSHLAGEREQYF,TGTGCCAGCAGCCATCTCGCGGGGGAAAGGGAGCAGTACTTC
TRBV6-1,many,NA,TRBJ2-2,CATGWGPPNTGELFF,TGTGCCACAGGCTGGGGGCCGCCGAACACCGGGGAGCTGTTTTTT
TRBV11-2,many,NA,TRBJ1-5,CASSLFEWKYSNQPQHF,TGTGCCAGCAGCTTATTCGAGTGGAAATATAGCAATCAGCCCCAGCATTTT
TRBV6-5,many,NA,TRBJ2-6,CASSYSAGSSGANVLTF,TGTGCCAGCAGTTACTCGGCCGGAAGCTCTGGGGCCAACGTCCTGACTTTC
TRBV15,many,TRBD1,TRBJ2-7,CATSRPGQGLAYEQYF,TGTGCCACCAGCAGACCTGGACAGGGTCTTGCCTACGAGCAGTACTTC
TRBV24-1,few,TRBD1,TRBJ1-6,CATSDSGTGNPLSYNSPLHF,TGTGCCACCAGTGATTCCGGGACAGGGAATCCACTCTCCTATAATTCACCCCTCCACTTT
TRBV2,many,NA,TRBJ2-4,CASSPGTGTVLQYF,TGTGCCAGCAGTCCCGGGACTGGCACCGTCCTTCAGTACTTC
TRBV5-1,many,NA,TRBJ2-3,CASSYGWDTDTQYF,TGCGCCAGCAGTTATGGATGGGACACAGATACGCAGTATTTT
TRBV7-2,few,NA,TRBJ2-6,CASSLAISGANVLTF,TGTGCCAGCAGCTTAGCTATCTCTGGGGCCAACGTCCTGACTTTC
TRBV9,few,NA,TRBJ2-7,CASSVEASGGRYEQYF,TGTGCCAGCAGCGTAGAAGCGTCCGGGGGCCGTTACGAGCAGTACTTC
TRBV28,NA,NA,TRBJ2-2,CASRPTGGNTGELFF,TGTGCCAGCAGGCCGACTGGCGGGAACACCGGGGAGCTGTTTTTT
TRBV7-8,many,TRBD1,TRBJ2-3,CASSLYLGQLRGDTQYF,TGTGCCAGCAGCTTATACCTGGGACAGCTTCGGGGAGATACGCAGTATTTT
TRBV7-3,many,NA,TRBJ2-1,CASSLTAGAAYNEQFF,TGTGCCAGCAGCTTAACCGCGGGGGCGGCGTACAATGAGCAGTTCTTC
TRBV12-3/TRBV12-4,few,NA,TRBJ2-5,CASRRSETDLQETQYF,TGTGCCAGCAGACGATCCGAGACTGACCTCCAAGAGACCCAGTACTTC
TRBV12-3/TRBV12-4,few,NA,TRBJ2-3,CASSALSGSTDTQYF,TGTGCCAGCAGTGCACTCAGCGGTAGCACAGATACGCAGTATTTT
TRBV12-3/TRBV12-4,many,TRBD1,TRBJ1-2,CASSRQGVNYGYTF,TGTGCCAGCAGTCGACAGGGGGTGAACTATGGCTACACCTTC
TRBV7-8,many,NA,TRBJ2-1,CASSIAGTPYNEQFF,TGTGCCAGCAGCATCGCCGGGACTCCCTACAATGAGCAGTTCTTC
TRBV4-2,few,NA,TRBJ2-7,CVSSQVLADEQYF,TGTGTCAGCAGCCAAGTTTTAGCCGACGAGCAGTACTTC
TRBV7-3,NA,TRBD2,TRBJ2-3,CASSLTRTRTDTQYF,TGTGCCAGCAGCTTAACAAGGACTAGAACAGATACGCAGTATTTT
TRBV27,many,NA,TRBJ2-7,CASSFSSSYEQYF,TGTGCCAGCAGTTTCTCCAGCTCCTACGAGCAGTACTTC
TRBV28,many,NA,TRBJ1-2,CASSGYGYTF,TGTGCCAGCAGCGGATATGGCTACACCTTC
TRBV28,many,TRBD1,TRBJ2-4,CASSLGGTGGKNIQYF,TGTGCCAGCAGTTTAGGCGGGACAGGGGGCAAAAACATTCAGTACTTC
TRBV27,many,TRBD2,TRBJ2-3,CASPGGAIIIDTQYF,TGTGCCAGCCCCGGGGGGGCAATCATCATAGATACGCAGTATTTT
TRBV5-1,many,NA,TRBJ2-2,CASSFAGLTGELFF,TGCGCCAGCAGCTTCGCAGGGCTGACCGGGGAGCTGTTTTTT
TRBV28,NA,NA,TRBJ1-1,CASSLGVAWDTEAFF,TGTGCCAGCAGTTTAGGGGTGGCCTGGGACACTGAAGCTTTCTTT
TRBV7-2,many,TRBD2,TRBJ2-1,CASSDIKSGRNYNEQFF,TGTGCCAGCAGCGACATTAAAAGCGGGAGAAACTACAATGAGCAGTTCTTC
TRBV13,many,TRBD1,TRBJ2-5,CASSLMTGGSPETQYF,TGTGCCAGCAGCTTAATGACAGGGGGCTCCCCGGAGACCCAGTACTTC
TRBV4-3,many,NA,TRBJ1-5,CASSQGLRRDKPQHF,TGCGCCAGCAGCCAGGGACTCAGGAGGGATAAGCCCCAGCATTTT
TRBV7-2,many,NA,TRBJ2-1,CASSTLGYNEQFF,TGTGCCAGCAGCACACTAGGGTACAATGAGCAGTTCTTC
TRBV10-3,NA,NA,TRBJ2-7,CAISGTSYEQYF,TGTGCCATCAGTGGGACATCCTACGAGCAGTACTTC
TRBV4-3,many,NA,TRBJ2-5,CASSQGSGREETQYF,TGCGCCAGCAGCCAAGGGAGCGGTCGGGAAGAGACCCAGTACTTC
TRBV4-1,many,TRBD2,TRBJ2-5,CASSQVRDLREVETQYF,TGCGCCAGCAGCCAAGTACGAGACCTTCGGGAGGTAGAGACCCAGTACTTC
TRBV29-1,many,NA,TRBJ1-5,CSVAEVPNQPQHF,TGCAGCGTTGCTGAGGTCCCTAATCAGCCCCAGCATTTT
TRBV9,many,TRBD2,TRBJ2-1,CASSLWTSGSNEQFF,TGTGCCAGCAGCCTTTGGACTAGCGGGAGCAATGAGCAGTTCTTC
TRBV12-3/TRBV12-4,NA,NA,TRBJ1-6,CASSYPRGSSYNSPLHF,TGTGCCAGCAGCTATCCTCGGGGGAGCTCCTATAATTCACCCCTCCACTTT
TRBV19,NA,NA,TRBJ1-1,CASSIGPANTEAFF,TGTGCCAGTAGTATAGGTCCGGCGAACACTGAAGCTTTCTTT
TRBV7-9,few,NA,TRBJ2-1,CASQANNEQFF,TGTGCCAGCCAGGCAAACAATGAGCAGTTCTTC
TRBV20-1,many,NA,TRBJ2-7,CSARAPNYEQYF,TGCAGTGCTAGGGCGCCGAACTACGAGCAGTACTTC
TRBV7-2,many,TRBD1,TRBJ2-7,CASSRQGQGGSYEQYF,TGTGCCAGCAGCCGACAGGGACAGGGTGGTTCCTACGAGCAGTACTTC
TRBV5-4,NA,NA,TRBJ2-3,CATGSAGNTDTQYF,TGTGCCACTGGGTCGGCAGGGAACACAGATACGCAGTATTTT
TRBV9,many,TRBD2,TRBJ2-1,CASSVVGGENNEQFF,TGTGCCAGCAGCGTAGTGGGGGGGGAAAACAATGAGCAGTTCTTC
TRBV5-1,few,NA,TRBJ2-7,CASSRVGTYEQYF,TGCGCCAGCAGCCGAGTAGGGACCTACGAGCAGTACTTC
TRBV7-9,many,TRBD2,TRBJ2-5,CASRPRGGIQETQYF,TGTGCCAGCAGACCGCGGGGGGGGATTCAAGAGACCCAGTACTTC
TRBV5-1,many,NA,TRBJ1-1,CASSPGYADTEAFF,TGCGCCAGCAGCCCGGGATACGCGGACACTGAAGCTTTCTTT